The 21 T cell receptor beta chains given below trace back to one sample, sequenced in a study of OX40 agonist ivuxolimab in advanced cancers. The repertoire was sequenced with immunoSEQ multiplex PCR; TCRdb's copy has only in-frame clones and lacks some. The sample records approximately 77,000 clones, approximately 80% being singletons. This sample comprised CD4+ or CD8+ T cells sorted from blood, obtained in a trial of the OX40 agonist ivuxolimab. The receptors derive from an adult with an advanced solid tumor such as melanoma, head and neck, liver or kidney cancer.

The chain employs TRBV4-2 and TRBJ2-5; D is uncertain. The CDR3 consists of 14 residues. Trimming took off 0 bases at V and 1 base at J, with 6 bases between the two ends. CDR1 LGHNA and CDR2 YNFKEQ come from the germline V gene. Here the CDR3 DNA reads TGTGCCAGCAGCCAAGATGGGTCCCAAGAGACCCAGTACTTC. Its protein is CASSQDGSQETQYF.

The CDR3 DNA sequence: TGTGCCTGGAGGACAGGGGGCGGCCACAAGCAGTACTTC. It specifies CAWRTGGGHKQYF. The chain carries TRBV30 and TRBJ2-7, with 10 nucleotides matching TRBD1. This CDR3 spans 13 amino acids. Trimming at V came to 3 bases and at J to 8 bases, leaving 7 bases not matched to a gene. Germline CDR1 is GTSNPN and CDR2 is SVGIG (reference sequence).

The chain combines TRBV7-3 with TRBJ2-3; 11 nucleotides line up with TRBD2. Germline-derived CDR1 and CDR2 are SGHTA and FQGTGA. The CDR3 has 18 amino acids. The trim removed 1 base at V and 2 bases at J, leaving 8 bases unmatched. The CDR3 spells CASSLRGLAEQFTDTQYF. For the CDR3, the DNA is TGTGCCAGCAGCTTAAGGGGACTAGCGGAGCAATTCACAGATACGCAGTATTTT.

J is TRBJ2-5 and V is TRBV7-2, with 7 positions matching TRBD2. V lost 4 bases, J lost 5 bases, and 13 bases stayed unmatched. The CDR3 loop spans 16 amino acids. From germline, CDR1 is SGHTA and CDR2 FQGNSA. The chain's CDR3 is CASSSSGTQGMETQYF. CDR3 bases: TGTGCCAGCAGCTCCAGCGGGACCCAAGGGATGGAGACCCAGTACTTC.

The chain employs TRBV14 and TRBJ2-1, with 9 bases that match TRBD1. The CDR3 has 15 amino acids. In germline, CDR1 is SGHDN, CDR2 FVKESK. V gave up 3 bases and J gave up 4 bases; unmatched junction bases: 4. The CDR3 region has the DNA TGTGCCAGCAGCCAGTCCGGGACAGGGTACAATGAGCAGTTCTTC. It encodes CASSQSGTGYNEQFF.

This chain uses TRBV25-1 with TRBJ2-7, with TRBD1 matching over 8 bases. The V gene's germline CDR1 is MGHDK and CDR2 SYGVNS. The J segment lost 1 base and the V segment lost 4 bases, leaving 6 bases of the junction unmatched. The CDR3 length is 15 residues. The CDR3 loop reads CASSGSGTGSYEQYF. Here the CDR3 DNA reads TGTGCCAGCAGTGGTTCCGGGACAGGATCCTACGAGCAGTACTTC.

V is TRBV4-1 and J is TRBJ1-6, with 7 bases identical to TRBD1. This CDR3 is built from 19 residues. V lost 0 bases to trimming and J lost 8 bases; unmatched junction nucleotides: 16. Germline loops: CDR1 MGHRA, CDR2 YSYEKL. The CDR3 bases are TGCGCCAGCAGCCAAGACCCTAGTCCAGTCCGGGACAGAGATTCACCCCTCCACTTT. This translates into CASSQDPSPVRDRDSPLHF.

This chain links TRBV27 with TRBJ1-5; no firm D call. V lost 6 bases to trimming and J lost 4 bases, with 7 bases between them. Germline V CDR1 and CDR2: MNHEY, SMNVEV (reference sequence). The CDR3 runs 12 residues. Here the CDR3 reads CASSPLNQPQHF. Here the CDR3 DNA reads TGTGCCAGCAGCCCACTAAATCAGCCCCAGCATTTT.

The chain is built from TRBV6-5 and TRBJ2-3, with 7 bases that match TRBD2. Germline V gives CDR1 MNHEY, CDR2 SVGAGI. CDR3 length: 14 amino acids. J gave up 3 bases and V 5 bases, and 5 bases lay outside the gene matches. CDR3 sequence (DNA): TGTGCCAGCAGTATTGGGGGGGAGACAGATACGCAGTATTTT. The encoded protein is CASSIGGETDTQYF.

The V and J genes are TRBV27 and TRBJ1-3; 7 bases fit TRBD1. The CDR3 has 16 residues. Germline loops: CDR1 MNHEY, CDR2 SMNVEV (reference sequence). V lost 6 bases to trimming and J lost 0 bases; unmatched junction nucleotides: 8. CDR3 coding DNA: TGTGCCAGCAGCAGACAGGGTCCCCCCTCTGGAAACACCATATATTTT. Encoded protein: CASSRQGPPSGNTIYF.

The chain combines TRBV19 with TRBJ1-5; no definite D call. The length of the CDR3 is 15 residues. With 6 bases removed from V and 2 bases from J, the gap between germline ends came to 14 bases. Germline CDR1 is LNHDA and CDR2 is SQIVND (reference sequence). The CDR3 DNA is TGTGCCAGTAGACGTCAGGCTCTAGGCAATCAGCCCCAGCATTTT. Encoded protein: CASRRQALGNQPQHF.

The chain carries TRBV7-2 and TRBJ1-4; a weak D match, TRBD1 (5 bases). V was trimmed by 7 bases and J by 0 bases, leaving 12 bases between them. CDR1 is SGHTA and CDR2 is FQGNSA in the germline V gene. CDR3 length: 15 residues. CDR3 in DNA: TGTGCCAGCAAGTTAGACAGTGCAACTAATGAAAAACTGTTTTTT. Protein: CASKLDSATNEKLFF.

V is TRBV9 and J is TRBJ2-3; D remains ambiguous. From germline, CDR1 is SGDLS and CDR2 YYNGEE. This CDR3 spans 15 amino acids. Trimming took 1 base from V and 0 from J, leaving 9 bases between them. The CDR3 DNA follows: TGTGCCAGCAGCGTACGTTGGACGAGCACAGATACGCAGTATTTT. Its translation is CASSVRWTSTDTQYF. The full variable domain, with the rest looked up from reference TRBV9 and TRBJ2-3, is DSGVTQTPKHLITATGQRVTLRCSPRSGDLSVYWYQQSLDQGLQFLIQYYNGEERAKGNILERFSAQQFPDLHSELNLSSLELGDSALYFCASSVRWTSTDTQYFGPGTRLTVL.

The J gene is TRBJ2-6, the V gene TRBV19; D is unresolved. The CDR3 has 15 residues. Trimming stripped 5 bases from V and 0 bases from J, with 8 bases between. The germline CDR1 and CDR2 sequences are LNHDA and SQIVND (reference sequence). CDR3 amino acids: CASSYSDSGANVLTF. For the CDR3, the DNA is TGTGCCAGTAGTTACTCTGACTCTGGGGCCAACGTCCTGACTTTC.

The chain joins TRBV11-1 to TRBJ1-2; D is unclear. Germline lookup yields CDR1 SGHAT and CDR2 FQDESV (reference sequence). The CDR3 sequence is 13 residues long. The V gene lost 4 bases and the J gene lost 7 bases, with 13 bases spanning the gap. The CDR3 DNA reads TGTGCCAGCAGCTCCTCGGTGACTACTGGCTACACCTTC. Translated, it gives CASSSSVTTGYTF.

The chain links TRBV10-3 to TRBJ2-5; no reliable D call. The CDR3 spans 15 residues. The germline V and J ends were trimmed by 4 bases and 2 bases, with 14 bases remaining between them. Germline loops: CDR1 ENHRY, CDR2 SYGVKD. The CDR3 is CAISGSNVGQETQYF. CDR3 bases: TGTGCCATCAGTGGCAGTAACGTGGGACAAGAGACCCAGTACTTC.

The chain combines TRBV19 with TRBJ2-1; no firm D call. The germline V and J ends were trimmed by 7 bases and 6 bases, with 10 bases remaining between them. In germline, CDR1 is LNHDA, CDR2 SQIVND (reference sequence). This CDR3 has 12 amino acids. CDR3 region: CASNIPPNEQFF. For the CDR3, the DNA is TGTGCCAGTAATATCCCCCCCAATGAGCAGTTCTTC. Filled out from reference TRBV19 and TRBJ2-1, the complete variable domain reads DGGITQSPKYLFRKEGQNVTLSCEQNLNHDAMYWYRQDPGQGLRLIYYSQIVNDFQKGDIAEGYSVSREKKESFPLTVTSAQKNPTAFYLCASNIPPNEQFFGPGTRLTVL.

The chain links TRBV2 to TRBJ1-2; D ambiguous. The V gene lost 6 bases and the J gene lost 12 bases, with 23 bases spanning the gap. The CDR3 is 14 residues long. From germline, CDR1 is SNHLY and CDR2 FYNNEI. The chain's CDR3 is CASSNEFLRANNTF. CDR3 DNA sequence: TGTGCCAGCAGCAATGAGTTCCTAAGGGCTAATAACACCTTC.

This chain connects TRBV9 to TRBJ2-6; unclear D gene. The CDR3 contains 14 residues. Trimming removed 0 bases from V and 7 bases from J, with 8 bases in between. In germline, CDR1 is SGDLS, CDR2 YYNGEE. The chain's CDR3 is CASSVASTANVLTF. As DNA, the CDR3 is TGTGCCAGCAGCGTAGCCTCCACTGCCAACGTCCTGACTTTC.

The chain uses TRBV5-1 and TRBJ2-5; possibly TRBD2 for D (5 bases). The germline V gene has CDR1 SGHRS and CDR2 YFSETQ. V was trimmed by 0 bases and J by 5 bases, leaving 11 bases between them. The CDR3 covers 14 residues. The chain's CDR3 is CASSLVARGETQYF. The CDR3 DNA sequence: TGCGCCAGCAGCTTGGTGGCCAGAGGGGAGACCCAGTACTTC.

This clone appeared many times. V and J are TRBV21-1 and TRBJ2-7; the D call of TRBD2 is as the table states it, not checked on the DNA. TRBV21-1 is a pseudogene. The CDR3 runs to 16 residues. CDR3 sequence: CASSNGAGGPIYEQYF. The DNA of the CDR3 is TGTGCCAGCAGCAATGGCGCGGGAGGGCCGATCTACGAGCAGTACTTC.